This is a list of T cell receptor beta chains from one sample in a study of blood T cell repertoires in COVID-19. The data were produced by immunoSEQ multiplex PCR, yet TCRdb's version contains in-frame clones alone and is incomplete. The data show some 320,000 clones, approximately 85% seen once. Sequencing input: peripheral blood. The receptor set was obtained from a human donor in a cohort sampled during active COVID-19. Both conserved end residues are part of each CDR3.

>15|TRBV19
CASSIQAGTNQPQHF
>19|TRBV5-1
CASSLKVPLGTGVRDTQYF
>14|TRBV11-2
CASSGILAKHEQYF
>13|TRBV10-3
CAINRDRTDVRTF
>16|TRBV19
CASSRARDTGANVLTF
>14|TRBV2
CASTLTGSTDTQYF
>15|TRBV7-9
CASSATGGANTEAFF
>15|TRBV24-1
CATSEGEQANYGYTF
>15|TRBV30
CAWSGGHTLNTEAFF
>19|TRBV13
CASSLVRESRTGRSYEQYF
>13|TRBV29-1
CSVEGRPTGELFF